This TCR beta chain emerged from a study of cytomegalovirus exposure and HLA in healthy donors. Study context: One earlier analysis, a look at about 179 million T cells, found almost 120 million unique TCR beta sequences. General study findings and limits: The study put around 180 TCR beta chains on its list as cytomegalovirus-associated. Accurate predictions that matched the HLA-A and HLA-B alleles of most subjects were reportedly made from TCR beta sequences.

PCR used 60 Vbeta primers and 13 Jbeta primers. Only in-frame clones appear in the TCRdb table, and some are missing; sequencing was by immunoSEQ multiplex PCR. The sample carries around 140,000 clones, around 78% recorded once. This clone was seen only once. As yet, its antigen is unknown. The receptor was derived from a woman between 18 and 30 years old in good health and CMV-seropositive. Sequences were obtained from PBMCs.

Written as DNA, the CDR3 is TGCGCCAGCAGCCCGTCCCGGGACAGGGCTGATAGCAATCAGCCCCAGCATTTT. Amino acids: CASSPSRDRADSNQPQHF. The chain recombines TRBV4-1 with TRBJ1-5; TRBD1 agrees at 9 bases. The trim removed 4 bases at V and 0 bases at J, leaving 10 bases unmatched. CDR3 length: 18 residues. The germline gives CDR1 MGHRA, CDR2 YSYEKL.